Each of the 22 T cell receptor beta chains below was sequenced from the same sample in a study of PD-1 blockade in classical Hodgkin lymphoma. All patients experienced relapse after autologous stem cell transplantation, and brentuximab vedotin exposure was variable. Profiled with immunoSEQ multiplex PCR; TCRdb holds only in-frame clones, not every one. The sample shows approximately 99,000 clones, roughly 87% of them seen only once. The sequencing here drew on peripheral blood mononuclear cells (PBMCs), taken before the second cycle of nivolumab. Source of these receptors: a human donor with classical Hodgkin lymphoma.

This rearrangement joins TRBV5-8 to TRBJ2-1, with D uncertain. Germline lookup yields CDR1 SGHTS and CDR2 YDEGEE. This CDR3 contains 13 residues. V was trimmed by 2 bases and J by 9 bases, leaving 12 bases between them. The CDR3 here is CASSFRPSTEQFF. The CDR3 DNA reads as TGTGCCAGCAGCTTTCGACCCTCTACTGAGCAGTTCTTC. The full variable domain, completed using reference TRBV5-8 and TRBJ2-1, is EAGVTQSPTHLIKTRGQQATLRCSPISGHTSVYWYQQALGLGLQFLLWYDEGEERNRGNFPPRFSGRQFPNYSSELNVNALELEDSALYLCASSFRPSTEQFFGPGTRLTVL.

This chain links TRBV5-1 with TRBJ1-1; 9 nucleotides match TRBD1. V was clipped by 5 bases and J by 0 bases; unmatched bases: 2. The CDR3 contains 14 residues. CDR1 and CDR2 from the germline V gene are SGHRS and YFSETQ. The CDR3 sequence: CASRQGAMNTEAFF. Here the CDR3 DNA reads TGCGCCAGCAGACAGGGGGCAATGAACACTGAAGCTTTCTTT. Supplemented by reference TRBV5-1 and TRBJ1-1, the full variable domain reads KAGVTQTPRYLIKTRGQQVTLSCSPISGHRSVSWYQQTPGQGLQFLFEYFSETQRNKGNFPGRFSGRQFSNSRSEMNVSTLELGDSALYLCASRQGAMNTEAFFGQGTRLTVV.

The chain joins TRBV19 to TRBJ1-1; no firm D call. Trimming cost V 2 bases and J 1 base, with 11 bases left between them. This CDR3 contains 15 residues. Germline CDR1 reads LNHDA; CDR2 reads SQIVND (reference sequence). Written as DNA, the CDR3 is TGTGCCAGTAGTATACTGAACAGTGGGAACACTGAAGCTTTCTTT. It yields the protein CASSILNSGNTEAFF.

The chain is built from TRBV15 and TRBJ2-7, with TRBD1 identical over 9 bases. This CDR3 is 15 amino acids long. Germline CDR1 LNHNV, CDR2 YYDKDF (reference sequence). V was clipped by 1 base and J by 7 bases; unmatched bases: 8. In DNA, the CDR3 is TGTGCCACCAGCAGAGTAAGGACAGGGGACCGGGAGCAGTACTTC. Amino acids: CATSRVRTGDREQYF.

The CDR3 here is CASTKRLAGQETQYF. The CDR3 bases are TGTGCCAGCACCAAAAGACTAGCGGGTCAAGAGACCCAGTACTTC. J is TRBJ2-5 and V is TRBV7-2; TRBD2 aligns across 10 bases. V lost 7 bases, J lost 2 bases, and 7 bases stayed unmatched. Germline CDR1 is SGHTA and CDR2 is FQGNSA. CDR3 length: 15 residues. Drawing the rest from reference TRBV7-2 and TRBJ2-5, the complete variable domain is GAGVSQSPSNKVTEKGKDVELRCDPISGHTALYWYRQSLGQGLEFLIYFQGNSAPDKSGLPSDRFSAERTGGSVSTLTIQRTQQEDSAVYLCASTKRLAGQETQYFGPGTRLLVL.

The rearrangement uses TRBV28 and TRBJ2-7; D remains ambiguous. The CDR3 is 14 residues long. The V gene's germline CDR1 is MDHEN and CDR2 SYDVKM. The V and J ends lost 2 bases and 1 base respectively, with 9 bases between them. The CDR3 region has the DNA TGTGCCAGCAGTTTAATGGGTCTTTCCTACGAGCAGTACTTC. It codes for CASSLMGLSYEQYF.

The genes are TRBV28 and TRBJ2-7, with 7 bases that match TRBD2. CDR1 is MDHEN and CDR2 is SYDVKM in the germline V gene. The CDR3 has 13 amino acids. V gave up 7 bases and J gave up 2 bases; unmatched junction bases: 5. The CDR3 sequence: CASTTGGAYEQYF. DNA for the CDR3: TGTGCCAGCACCACTGGGGGGGCCTACGAGCAGTACTTC.

This chain links TRBV19 with TRBJ2-1, with 14 nucleotides matching TRBD2. This CDR3 is built from 17 residues. Per germline, CDR1 LNHDA and CDR2 SQIVND (reference sequence). The V gene end was trimmed by 5 bases and the J gene end by 9 bases; junction bases not matched to a gene: 12. CDR3 sequence: CASSPRLAGGRLLEQFF. The CDR3 DNA is TGTGCCAGTAGTCCCCGACTAGCGGGAGGGCGACTTCTTGAGCAGTTCTTC.

The chain combines TRBV7-2 with TRBJ1-1; D gene uncertain. CDR1 is SGHTA, CDR2 FQGNSA, per germline. Trimming pared 3 bases from V and 1 base from J, leaving 9 bases between. This CDR3 comprises 14 residues. The CDR3 DNA is TGTGCCAGCAGCTTCCAATACAGGAACACTGAAGCTTTCTTT. Translating gives CASSFQYRNTEAFF.

The CDR3 region is CASSFYGERGEQFF. The DNA of the CDR3 is TGTGCCAGCAGCTTTTATGGCGAGCGGGGCGAGCAGTTCTTC. The rearrangement uses TRBV11-3 and TRBJ2-1, with 7 bases lining up with TRBD2. V shed 3 bases and J 10 bases; nucleotides not matched to a gene: 9. The CDR3 has 14 amino acids. Germline values: CDR1 SGHNT, CDR2 YENEEA.

The chain is built from TRBV19 and TRBJ1-4, with 8 bases lining up with TRBD1. CDR1 and CDR2 from the germline V gene are LNHDA and SQIVND (reference sequence). The CDR3 loop spans 16 amino acids. With 4 bases clipped from V and 7 bases from J, the junction kept 11 bases outside the gene matches. The CDR3 spells CASSSSSTGVGEKLFF. The CDR3 coding sequence is TGTGCCAGTAGTAGTTCGTCGACAGGGGTTGGTGAAAAACTGTTTTTT.

The chain recombines TRBV15 with TRBJ1-5; tentative D call: TRBD1 (5 bases). CDR3 size: 16 residues. V lost 5 bases and J 5 bases, leaving 19 bases between the germline ends. The germline gives CDR1 LNHNV, CDR2 YYDKDF (reference sequence). CDR3 protein: CATSPRDLGWDQPQHF. The CDR3 DNA reads as TGTGCCACCAGCCCCCGGGACCTTGGGTGGGATCAGCCCCAGCATTTT.

The J gene is TRBJ2-3, the V gene TRBV25-1, with D unresolved. The length of the CDR3 is 17 residues. Germline CDR1 reads MGHDK; CDR2 reads SYGVNS. The V end was cut by 1 base, the J end by 0 bases, with 14 bases between. In DNA, the CDR3 is TGTGCCAGCAGTGAATTAATACGAGGATTTAGCACAGATACGCAGTATTTT. It yields the protein CASSELIRGFSTDTQYF.

The rearrangement links TRBV10-3 to TRBJ2-3, with TRBD2 as a possible D gene (5 bases). The CDR3 runs to 18 residues. Trimming removed 0 bases from V and 0 bases from J, with 16 bases in between. The germline V gene has CDR1 ENHRY and CDR2 SYGVKD. The CDR3 sequence is CAISESRLRVPSTDTQYF. The DNA of the CDR3 is TGTGCCATCAGTGAGTCGAGGCTGAGGGTACCTAGCACAGATACGCAGTATTTT.

The chain joins TRBV4-2 to TRBJ1-1; the match to TRBD1 covers 8 bases. Germline V lookup: CDR1 LGHNA, CDR2 YNFKEQ. The junction had 5 bases not matched to a gene; V was cut back by 4 bases and J by 1 base. This CDR3 contains 15 residues. In nucleotides, the CDR3 is TGTGCCAGCAGCCGTTACGGACAGGGGAACACTGAAGCTTTCTTT. It is translated as CASSRYGQGNTEAFF.

The rearrangement links TRBV7-9 to TRBJ1-1, with D possibly being TRBD1 (6 bases). Trimming stripped 1 base from V and 4 bases from J, with 10 bases between. The germline V gene has CDR1 SEHNR and CDR2 FQNEAQ (reference sequence). CDR3 length: 14 amino acids. The CDR3 DNA reads as TGTGCCAGCAGCTTAGTAGCAGGGGCCACTGAAGCTTTCTTT. Translated: CASSLVAGATEAFF.

V is TRBV6-1 and J is TRBJ2-1; 12 bases are a match to TRBD2. Germline CDR1 is MNHNS and CDR2 is SASEGT. CDR3 length: 15 amino acids. V was pared by 7 bases and J by 7 bases, with 8 bases of the junction left unmatched. The CDR3 sequence: CASNPWTSGNNEQFF. Here the CDR3 DNA reads TGTGCCAGCAATCCTTGGACTAGCGGGAATAATGAGCAGTTCTTC.

The genes are TRBV5-6 and TRBJ1-6; D is unclear. Trimming pared 0 bases from V and 9 bases from J, leaving 10 bases between. The CDR3 extends over 14 amino acids. Per the germline V gene, CDR1 is SGHDT and CDR2 is YYEEEE. The DNA for the CDR3 is TGTGCCAGCAGCTTGGGCCCAGTGCGTTCACCCCTCCACTTT. Translation gives CASSLGPVRSPLHF. Supplemented by reference TRBV5-6 and TRBJ1-6, the full variable domain reads DAGVTQSPTHLIKTRGQQVTLRCSPKSGHDTVSWYQQALGQGPQFIFQYYEEEERQRGNFPDRFSGHQFPNYSSELNVNALLLGDSALYLCASSLGPVRSPLHFGNGTRLTVT.

This chain connects TRBV18 to TRBJ1-1; 7 nucleotides line up with TRBD1. V was clipped by 3 bases and J by 1 base; unmatched bases: 2. CDR1 KGHSH and CDR2 LQKENI come from the germline V gene. This CDR3 contains 14 residues. The CDR3 nucleotides read TGTGCCAGCTCACCTCGGACAGGGAACACTGAAGCTTTCTTT. Translated, it gives CASSPRTGNTEAFF.

V usage is TRBV27 and J usage is TRBJ2-5, with D possibly matching TRBD2 (5 bases). The CDR3 consists of 13 residues. From germline, CDR1 is MNHEY and CDR2 SMNVEV (reference sequence). V gave up 2 bases and J gave up 5 bases, with 9 bases separating them. CDR3 nucleotides: TGTGCCAGCAGTTTAGTAGGAGGTGAGACCCAGTACTTC. This translates into CASSLVGGETQYF.

J is TRBJ2-1 and V is TRBV27; D may be TRBD2 (6 bases). CDR1 is MNHEY, CDR2 SMNVEV, per germline (reference sequence). The CDR3 totals 15 residues. V was clipped by 6 bases and J by 2 bases, with 14 bases between them. In DNA, the CDR3 is TGTGCCAGCAGCCCCGGGGGAGTACCCTACAATGAGCAGTTCTTC. Protein sequence: CASSPGGVPYNEQFF.

This chain connects TRBV7-6 to TRBJ2-7; 8 bases map to TRBD2. Trimming removed 8 bases from V and 1 base from J; junction bases left unmatched: 1. The CDR3 consists of 12 residues. Germline V gene lookup returns CDR1 SGHVS and CDR2 FNYEAQ. The CDR3 nucleotides read TGTGCCAGCTCGGGGGGGTCCTACGAGCAGTACTTC. Encoded protein: CASSGGSYEQYF.